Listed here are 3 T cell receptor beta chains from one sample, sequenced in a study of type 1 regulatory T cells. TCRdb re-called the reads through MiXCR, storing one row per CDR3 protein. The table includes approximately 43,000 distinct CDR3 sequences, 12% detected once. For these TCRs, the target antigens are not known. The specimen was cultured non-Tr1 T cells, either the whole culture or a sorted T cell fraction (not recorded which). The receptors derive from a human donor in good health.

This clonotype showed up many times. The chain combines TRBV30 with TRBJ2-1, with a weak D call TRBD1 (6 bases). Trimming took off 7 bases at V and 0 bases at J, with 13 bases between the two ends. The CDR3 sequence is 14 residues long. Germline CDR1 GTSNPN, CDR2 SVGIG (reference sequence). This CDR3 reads CASQTGISYNEQFF. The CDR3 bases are TGTGCCTCCCAGACAGGCATCTCCTACAATGAGCAGTTCTTC.

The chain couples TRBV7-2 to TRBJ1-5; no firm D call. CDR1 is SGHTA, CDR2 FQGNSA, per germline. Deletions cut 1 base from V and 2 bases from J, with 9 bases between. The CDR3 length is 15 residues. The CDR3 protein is CASSLVAGGNQPQHF. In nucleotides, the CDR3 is TGTGCCAGCAGCTTAGTGGCCGGGGGCAATCAGCCCCAGCATTTT.

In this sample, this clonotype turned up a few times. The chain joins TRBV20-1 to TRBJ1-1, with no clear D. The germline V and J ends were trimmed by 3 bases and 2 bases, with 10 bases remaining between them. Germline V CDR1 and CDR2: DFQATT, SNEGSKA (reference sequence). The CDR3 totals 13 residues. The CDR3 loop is CSASAGINTEAFF. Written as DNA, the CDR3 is TGCAGTGCTAGTGCAGGAATAAACACTGAAGCTTTCTTT.